The following is a T cell receptor beta chain sequence with its context. The data belong to a study of shared clonotypes between healthy human individuals. Genomic DNA of each subset was evenly split across several immunoSEQ plates. Sequenced by immunoSEQ multiplex PCR; TCRdb stores in-frame clones only, minus some. The table has roughly 2.2 million clones, less than 95% seen once. The sequencing sample was made of naive CD4+ T cells from PBMCs. The sample's subset: CD45RA+ positively selected. This TCR was recovered from a man between 18 and 35 years old in good health. Some clones in this sample may be carry-over from other donors' samples.

The CDR3 nucleotides read TGTGCCAGCACCCAGGACGGGAACAGCTATGGCTACACCTTC. Translation gives CASTQDGNSYGYTF. J is TRBJ1-2 and V is TRBV7-3; D unresolved. Trimming cost V 7 bases and J 4 bases, with 16 bases left between them. CDR1 SGHTA and CDR2 FQGTGA come from the germline V gene. CDR3 length equals 14 residues.